What follows are 14 T cell receptor beta chains derived from one specimen sequenced in a study of PD-L1 blockade in urothelial cancer. Noted time point: pretreatment peripheral blood. The assay was immunoSEQ multiplex PCR, and TCRdb's table has in-frame clones only and misses some. The sample records 48,000 or so clones, around nine tenths being singletons. The material was PBMCs, obtained around atezolizumab (anti-PD-L1) treatment. These receptors were obtained from a woman aged 55-69 years with urothelial cancer.

Here the CDR3 DNA reads TGTGCCAGCAGCTTAGTAGCGGGAACGGGTACAGATACGCAGTATTTT. Its protein is CASSLVAGTGTDTQYF. The chain carries TRBV7-2 and TRBJ2-3, with 8 bases that match TRBD2. V lost 1 base to trimming and J lost 3 bases; unmatched junction nucleotides: 6. The CDR3 runs to 16 residues. Germline CDR1 and CDR2: SGHTA and FQGNSA.

This chain uses TRBV28 with TRBJ2-7, with TRBD2 matching 7 bases. The CDR3 has 13 residues. V dropped 7 bases and J dropped 6; count of bases not matched to a gene: 9. Germline lookup yields CDR1 MDHEN and CDR2 SYDVKM. The CDR3 protein is CASTIPTSSEQYF. The CDR3 DNA sequence: TGTGCCAGCACCATACCGACTAGCTCCGAGCAGTACTTC.

The J gene is TRBJ2-1, the V gene TRBV2; 10 bases are shared with TRBD1. The V gene's germline CDR1 is SNHLY and CDR2 FYNNEI. J was trimmed by 3 bases and V by 6 bases; bases with no gene match: 8. This CDR3 spans 16 amino acids. The CDR3 here is CASRTRTGGRYNEQFF. DNA of the CDR3: TGTGCCAGCAGAACAAGGACAGGGGGTCGCTACAATGAGCAGTTCTTC. Full variable domain (remainder filled in from reference TRBV2 and TRBJ2-1): EPEVTQTPSHQVTQMGQEVILRCVPISNHLYFYWYRQILGQKVEFLVSFYNNEISEKSEIFDDQFSVERPDGSNFTLKIRSTKLEDSAMYFCASRTRTGGRYNEQFFGPGTRLTVL.

The chain employs TRBV5-6 and TRBJ1-5; 8 bases match TRBD1. CDR3 length: 19 amino acids. Germline assignment: CDR1 SGHDT and CDR2 YYEEEE. Unmatched junction bases numbered 17, after V lost 0 bases and J lost 6 bases. The DNA of the CDR3 is TGTGCCAGCAGCTTGGCCCTCGCAGGGGGCACGACGTTGAGTCAGCCCCAGCATTTT. Its translation: CASSLALAGGTTLSQPQHF.

V and J are TRBV5-4 and TRBJ2-1; TRBD2 matches at 8 bases. The CDR3 covers 15 residues. Germline V CDR1 and CDR2: SGHNT, YYREEE (reference sequence). V lost 4 bases and J lost 7; bases outside the gene matches: 10. The CDR3 DNA reads as TGTGCCAGCAGCCCCCTCAGCGGGAGTAAGAATGAGCAGTTCTTC. This codes for CASSPLSGSKNEQFF.

The rearrangement joins TRBV19 to TRBJ1-1; the match to TRBD1 covers 7 bases. Trimming removed 8 bases from V and 7 bases from J; junction bases left unmatched: 10. The CDR3 consists of 13 residues. In germline, CDR1 is LNHDA, CDR2 SQIVND (reference sequence). The DNA for the CDR3 is TGTGCCAGTGACCCGACAGGGTTCGGTGAAGCTTTCTTT. The encoded protein is CASDPTGFGEAFF.

The genes are TRBV2 and TRBJ2-1; possible D gene TRBD2, 5 bases. This CDR3 contains 15 residues. V was trimmed by 1 base and J by 4 bases, leaving 11 bases between them. The germline CDR1 and CDR2 sequences are SNHLY and FYNNEI. The DNA for the CDR3 is TGTGCCAGCAGTGAAGACGGACTCAGGTACAATGAGCAGTTCTTC. It codes for CASSEDGLRYNEQFF.

J is TRBJ2-1 and V is TRBV6-4; D is ambiguous. The CDR3 contains 13 residues. V was clipped by 0 bases and J by 6 bases, with 6 bases between them. Germline V gene lookup returns CDR1 MRHNA and CDR2 SNTAGT. CDR3 sequence reads: CASSDSVVNEQFF. DNA for the CDR3: TGTGCCAGCAGTGACTCTGTAGTCAATGAGCAGTTCTTC.

This clone was observed a few times. The chain combines TRBV29-1 with TRBJ2-2; no clear D gene. This CDR3 region has 11 residues. CDR1 is SQVTM, CDR2 ANQGSEA, per germline. V was trimmed by 3 bases and J by 6 bases, leaving 5 bases between them. The CDR3 region is CSVEAPGELFF. The CDR3 nucleotides read TGCAGCGTTGAGGCACCCGGGGAGCTGTTTTTT.

The rearrangement joins TRBV27 to TRBJ1-4; 9 bases fit TRBD1. Losses at the gene ends were 3 bases for V and 5 bases for J; bases not matched to a gene: 1. Germline V gene sequence: CDR1 MNHEY, CDR2 SMNVEV (reference sequence). The CDR3 is 14 residues long. CDR3 residues: CASSFGTGNEKLFF. In nucleotides, the CDR3 is TGTGCCAGCAGTTTTGGGACAGGGAATGAAAAACTGTTTTTT.

The J gene is TRBJ2-5, the V gene TRBV28, with 9 bases identical to TRBD1. Germline assignment: CDR1 MDHEN and CDR2 SYDVKM. The CDR3 runs 16 residues. The J segment lost 3 bases and the V segment lost 2 bases, leaving 7 bases of the junction unmatched. The CDR3 loop reads CASSLPGQGTEETQYF. CDR3 bases: TGTGCCAGCAGTTTACCGGGACAGGGCACGGAAGAGACCCAGTACTTC. Drawing the rest from reference TRBV28 and TRBJ2-5, the complete variable domain is DVKVTQSSRYLVKRTGEKVFLECVQDMDHENMFWYRQDPGLGLRLIYFSYDVKMKEKGDIPEGYSVSREKKERFSLILESASTNQTSMYLCASSLPGQGTEETQYFGPGTRLLVL.

The gene calls are TRBV28 and TRBJ1-2; 7 bases agree with TRBD1. Per the germline V gene, CDR1 is MDHEN and CDR2 is SYDVKM. The CDR3 runs to 16 residues. After removal of 4 bases from V and 2 bases from J, the junction contained 10 bases not matched to a gene. CDR3: CASSSPGRGLNYGYTF. The CDR3 bases are TGTGCCAGCAGTTCCCCCGGGAGGGGGCTCAACTATGGCTACACCTTC.

This chain uses TRBV4-3 with TRBJ2-7; D may be TRBD1 (6 bases). The germline V gene encodes CDR1 LGHNA and CDR2 YSLEER. This CDR3 contains 15 residues. Trimming shortened V by 1 base and J by 2 bases, and 12 bases separated the two germline ends. The CDR3 region has the DNA TGCGCCAGCAGCCAAGGGCAGGGGCAGACCTACGAGCAGTACTTC. Translating gives CASSQGQGQTYEQYF.

The V call is TRBV15, the J call TRBJ2-2, with D perhaps TRBD2 (5 bases). Trimming cost V 0 bases and J 5 bases, with 7 bases left between them. The CDR3 runs 14 residues. Germline V lookup: CDR1 LNHNV, CDR2 YYDKDF (reference sequence). The CDR3 DNA sequence: TGTGCCACCAGCAGAGACGAGGGTACCGGGGAGCTGTTTTTT. Translating gives CATSRDEGTGELFF.